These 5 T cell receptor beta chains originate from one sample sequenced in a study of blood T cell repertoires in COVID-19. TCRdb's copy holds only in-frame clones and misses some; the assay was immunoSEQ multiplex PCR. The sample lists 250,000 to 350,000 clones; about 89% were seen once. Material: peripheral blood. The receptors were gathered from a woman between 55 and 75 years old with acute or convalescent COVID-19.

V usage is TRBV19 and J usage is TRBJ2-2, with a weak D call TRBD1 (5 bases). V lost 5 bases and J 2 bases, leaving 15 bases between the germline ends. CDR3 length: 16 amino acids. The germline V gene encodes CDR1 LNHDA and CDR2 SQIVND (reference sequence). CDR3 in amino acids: CASSSPAGHNTGELFF. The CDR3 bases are TGTGCCAGTAGTTCCCCGGCAGGGCACAACACCGGGGAGCTGTTTTTT.

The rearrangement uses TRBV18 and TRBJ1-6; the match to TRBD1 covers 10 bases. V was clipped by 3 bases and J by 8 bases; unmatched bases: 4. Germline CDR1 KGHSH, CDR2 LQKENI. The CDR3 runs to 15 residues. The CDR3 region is CASSPRTGGDSPLHF. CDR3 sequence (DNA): TGTGCCAGCTCACCCAGGACAGGGGGAGATTCACCCCTCCACTTT.

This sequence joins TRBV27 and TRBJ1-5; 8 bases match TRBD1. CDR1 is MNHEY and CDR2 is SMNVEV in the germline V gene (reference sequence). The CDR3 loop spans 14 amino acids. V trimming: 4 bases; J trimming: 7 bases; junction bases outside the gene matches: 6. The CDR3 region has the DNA TGTGCCAGCAGTTCGACAGGGGTAAGGCAGCCCCAGCATTTT. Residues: CASSSTGVRQPQHF.

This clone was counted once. For the CDR3, the DNA is TGTGCCAGCAGCTTACCACAGGGGCCAACCCGGAACACTGAAGCTTTCTTT. This encodes CASSLPQGPTRNTEAFF. This chain joins TRBV7-2 and TRBJ1-1; 7 bases align to TRBD1. V trimming: 2 bases; J trimming: 1 base; junction bases outside the gene matches: 10. The CDR3 spans 17 residues. Germline CDR1 is SGHTA and CDR2 is FQGNSA.

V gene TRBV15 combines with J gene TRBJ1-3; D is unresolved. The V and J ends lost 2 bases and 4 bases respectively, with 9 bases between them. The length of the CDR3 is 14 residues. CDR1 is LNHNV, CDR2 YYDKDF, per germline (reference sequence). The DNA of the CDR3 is TGTGCCACCAGCAGACGGGAAACCGGAAACACCATATATTTT. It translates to CATSRRETGNTIYF. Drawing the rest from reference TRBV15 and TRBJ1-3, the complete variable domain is DAMVIQNPRYQVTQFGKPVTLSCSQTLNHNVMYWYQQKSSQAPKLLFHYYDKDFNNEADTPDNFQSRRPNTSFCFLDIRSPGLGDTAMYLCATSRRETGNTIYFGEGSWLTVV.